What follows are 16 T cell receptor beta chains derived from one specimen sequenced in a study of cytomegalovirus exposure and HLA in healthy donors. The primer mix had 60 Vbeta and 13 Jbeta primers. The repertoire was sequenced with immunoSEQ multiplex PCR; TCRdb's copy has only in-frame clones and lacks some. The data show some 160,000 clones, 60% to 85% seen once. Sequenced: PBMCs. These receptors originate from a woman in her twenties or thirties in good health and CMV-seronegative.

V is TRBV4-1 and J is TRBJ2-1; 9 bases agree with TRBD1. In germline, CDR1 is MGHRA, CDR2 YSYEKL. V was clipped by 0 bases and J by 13 bases; unmatched bases: 1. The CDR3 spans 12 residues. The CDR3 reads CASSQEGQGQFF. The CDR3 DNA is TGCGCCAGCAGCCAAGAGGGACAGGGTCAGTTCTTC.

This clone was seen only once. The J gene is TRBJ2-7, the V gene TRBV27, with no clear D. Trimming left V 2 bases short and J 5 bases short, with 4 bases between. This CDR3 region has 11 residues. Looked up from germline, CDR1 is MNHEY and CDR2 is SMNVEV (reference sequence). CDR3 nucleotide sequence: TGTGCCAGCAGTTTAGGCAACGAGCAGTACTTC. This translates into CASSLGNEQYF.

V gene TRBV7-9 combines with J gene TRBJ1-4, with D possibly TRBD1 on 5 matching bases. V lost 5 bases and J 4 bases, leaving 17 bases between the germline ends. CDR3 size: 16 residues. Germline V gene data show CDR1 as SEHNR and CDR2 as FQNEAQ (reference sequence). As DNA, the CDR3 is TGTGCCAGCAGCGCCCGGGGGATAGCGGGTAATGAAAAACTGTTTTTT. It is translated as CASSARGIAGNEKLFF.

V gene TRBV29-1 combines with J gene TRBJ2-1; 7 bases line up with TRBD1. V shed 6 bases and J 4 bases; nucleotides not matched to a gene: 9. The CDR3 totals 14 residues. Germline CDR1 reads SQVTM; CDR2 reads ANQGSEA. The CDR3 reads CSVGGWDSYNEQFF. In DNA form, the CDR3 reads TGCAGCGTCGGCGGGTGGGACAGTTACAATGAGCAGTTCTTC.

This chain links TRBV5-6 with TRBJ2-5; 9 nucleotides match TRBD1. J was trimmed by 2 bases and V by 4 bases; bases with no gene match: 6. CDR3 length equals 15 residues. CDR1 and CDR2 (germline): SGHDT, YYEEEE. The CDR3 nucleotides are TGTGCCAGCAGCGCACAGGGGGCGGGACAAGAGACCCAGTACTTC. This encodes CASSAQGAGQETQYF.

The chain recombines TRBV5-1 with TRBJ1-1, with TRBD1 matching over 7 bases. V lost 0 bases, J lost 11 bases, and 4 bases stayed unmatched. The CDR3 covers 12 residues. Germline CDR1 is SGHRS and CDR2 is YFSETQ. CDR3 nucleotide sequence: TGCGCCAGCAGCTTGGAGGGGGCGAGTGCTTTCTTT. Its translation: CASSLEGASAFF.

The rearrangement links TRBV19 to TRBJ1-2, with D tentatively TRBD1 (5 bases). This CDR3 has 11 amino acids. Germline V lookup: CDR1 LNHDA, CDR2 SQIVND (reference sequence). V was shortened by 1 base and J by 13 bases, with 10 bases between the two germline ends. The CDR3 DNA reads TGTGCCAGTAGTATAGTAGGGGATCTCACCTTC. It encodes CASSIVGDLTF.

J is TRBJ1-1 and V is TRBV9; 8 positions match TRBD1. J gave up 1 base and V 3 bases, and 8 bases lay outside the gene matches. Germline loops: CDR1 SGDLS, CDR2 YYNGEE. The CDR3 is 16 amino acids. CDR3: CASSAIGTGKNTEAFF. CDR3 in DNA: TGTGCCAGCAGCGCCATCGGGACAGGAAAGAACACTGAAGCTTTCTTT. Complete variable domain (other parts from reference TRBV9 and TRBJ1-1): DSGVTQTPKHLITATGQRVTLRCSPRSGDLSVYWYQQSLDQGLQFLIQYYNGEERAKGNILERFSAQQFPDLHSELNLSSLELGDSALYFCASSAIGTGKNTEAFFGQGTRLTVV.

The V gene is TRBV6-5, the J gene TRBJ1-5, with D possibly TRBD1 on 5 matching bases. V gave up 2 bases and J gave up 6 bases, with 8 bases separating them. CDR1 and CDR2 (germline): MNHEY, SVGAGI. The CDR3 runs to 13 residues. The DNA of the CDR3 is TGTGCCAGCAGTTACACGGGGGGTCAGCCCCAGCATTTT. As protein: CASSYTGGQPQHF.

The rearrangement joins TRBV5-1 to TRBJ1-3; 7 nucleotides align to TRBD1. Unmatched junction bases numbered 4, after V lost 0 bases and J lost 4 bases. Germline lookup yields CDR1 SGHRS and CDR2 YFSETQ. There are 15 residues in the CDR3. Written as DNA, the CDR3 is TGCGCCAGCAGCTTGGAGGGGGCATTAGGAAACACCATATATTTT. It encodes CASSLEGALGNTIYF.

This clone has a handful of counts. The rearrangement uses TRBV7-8 and TRBJ2-3, with 8 bases matching TRBD1. J was trimmed by 3 bases and V by 5 bases; bases with no gene match: 4. Germline V gives CDR1 SGHVS, CDR2 FQNEAQ. The CDR3 runs to 14 residues. The CDR3, as DNA: TGTGCCAGCAGCAGGACAGGGAAAACAGATACGCAGTATTTT. Translating gives CASSRTGKTDTQYF.

The chain recombines TRBV15 with TRBJ1-2, with TRBD1 matching 10 bases. The CDR3 loop spans 14 amino acids. The junction had 1 base not matched to a gene; V was cut back by 3 bases and J by 3 bases. Germline values: CDR1 LNHNV, CDR2 YYDKDF (reference sequence). CDR3 protein: CATSRDRGDYGYTF. The CDR3 DNA follows: TGTGCCACCAGCAGGGACAGGGGGGACTATGGCTACACCTTC.

V gene TRBV29-1 combines with J gene TRBJ2-7; the match to TRBD2 covers 15 bases. The CDR3 totals 15 residues. The germline V gene encodes CDR1 SQVTM and CDR2 ANQGSEA. Trimming cost V 6 bases and J 2 bases; bases outside gene matches: 5. CDR3: CSVKGLAGGAYEQYF. CDR3 nucleotide sequence: TGCAGCGTGAAGGGACTAGCGGGGGGTGCCTACGAGCAGTACTTC.

V usage is TRBV7-6 and J usage is TRBJ1-6; D might be TRBD1 (5 bases). The germline V gene has CDR1 SGHVS and CDR2 FNYEAQ. Trimming cost V 5 bases and J 2 bases, with 16 bases left between them. This CDR3 has 17 amino acids. CDR3 nucleotide sequence: TGTGCCAGCAGCCCTCAGCGGGGGACGACCTATAATTCACCCCTCCACTTT. Translation gives CASSPQRGTTYNSPLHF.

The V call is TRBV5-1, the J call TRBJ2-5; D call uncertain. The CDR3 totals 15 residues. The ends were cut back, 0 bases at V and 0 bases at J, with 9 bases in the middle. Germline lookup yields CDR1 SGHRS and CDR2 YFSETQ. The CDR3 DNA is TGCGCCAGCAGCTTGGGAGATCAGGACCAAGAGACCCAGTACTTC. Translated, it gives CASSLGDQDQETQYF.

The chain combines TRBV6-5 with TRBJ2-5; 7 bases are shared with TRBD1. CDR3 length equals 15 residues. V shed 4 bases and J 0 bases; nucleotides not matched to a gene: 5. Germline assignment: CDR1 MNHEY and CDR2 SVGAGI. The CDR3 DNA follows: TGTGCCAGCAGTTCCTTAACAGGGGACCAAGAGACCCAGTACTTC. This translates into CASSSLTGDQETQYF.